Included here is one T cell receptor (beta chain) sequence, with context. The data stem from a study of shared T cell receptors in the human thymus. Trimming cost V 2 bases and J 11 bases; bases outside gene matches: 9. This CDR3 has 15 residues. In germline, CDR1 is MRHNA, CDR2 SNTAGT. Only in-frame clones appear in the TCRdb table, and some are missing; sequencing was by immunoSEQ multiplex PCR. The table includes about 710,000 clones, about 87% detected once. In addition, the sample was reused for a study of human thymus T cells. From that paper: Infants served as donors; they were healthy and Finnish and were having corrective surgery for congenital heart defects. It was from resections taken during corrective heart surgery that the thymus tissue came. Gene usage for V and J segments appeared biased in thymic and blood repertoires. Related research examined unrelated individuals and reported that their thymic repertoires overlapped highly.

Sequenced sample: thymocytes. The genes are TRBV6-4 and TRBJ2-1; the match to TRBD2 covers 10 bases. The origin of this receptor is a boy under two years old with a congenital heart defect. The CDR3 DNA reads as TGTGCCAGCAGTGACGCTAGCGGGGGCCCCAGGCAGCAGTTCTTC. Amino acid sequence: CASSDASGGPRQQFF.